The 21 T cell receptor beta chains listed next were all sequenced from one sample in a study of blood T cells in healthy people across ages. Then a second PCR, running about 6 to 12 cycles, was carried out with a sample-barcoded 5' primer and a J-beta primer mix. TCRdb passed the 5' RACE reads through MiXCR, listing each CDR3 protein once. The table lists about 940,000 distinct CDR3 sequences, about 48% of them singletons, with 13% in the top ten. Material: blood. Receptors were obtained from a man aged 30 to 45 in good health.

CDR3 protein: CASSKAGQGLYNEQFF. CDR3 nucleotides: TGTGCCAGCAGCAAAGCGGGGCAGGGATTATACAATGAGCAGTTCTTC. The gene calls are TRBV21-1 and TRBJ2-1; TRBD1 is taken as the D call from the table, unchecked against the DNA. TRBV21-1 represents a pseudogene. This CDR3 is 16 amino acids long.

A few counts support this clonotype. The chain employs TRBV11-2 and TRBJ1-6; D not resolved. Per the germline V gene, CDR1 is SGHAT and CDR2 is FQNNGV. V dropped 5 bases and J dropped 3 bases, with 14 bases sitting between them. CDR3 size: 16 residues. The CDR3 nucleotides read TGTGCCAGCAGCCCCCAACGTGCTATCTATAATTCACCCCTCCACTTT. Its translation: CASSPQRAIYNSPLHF.

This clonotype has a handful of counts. The CDR3 reads CASRVSGGNYEQYF. The CDR3, as DNA: TGTGCCAGCCGGGTATCGGGGGGCAACTACGAGCAGTACTTC. The chain recombines TRBV5-6 with TRBJ2-7, with D tentatively TRBD2 (7 bases). Trimming stripped 7 bases from V and 3 bases from J, with 17 bases between. The CDR3 loop spans 14 amino acids. CDR1 and CDR2 (germline): SGHDT, YYEEEE.

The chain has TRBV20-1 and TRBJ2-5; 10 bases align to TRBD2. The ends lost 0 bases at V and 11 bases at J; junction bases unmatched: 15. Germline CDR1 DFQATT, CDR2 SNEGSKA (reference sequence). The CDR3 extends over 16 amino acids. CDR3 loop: CSARDVAGGEYNEQYF. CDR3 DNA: TGCAGTGCTAGAGATGTAGCGGGGGGCGAATACAATGAGCAGTACTTC.

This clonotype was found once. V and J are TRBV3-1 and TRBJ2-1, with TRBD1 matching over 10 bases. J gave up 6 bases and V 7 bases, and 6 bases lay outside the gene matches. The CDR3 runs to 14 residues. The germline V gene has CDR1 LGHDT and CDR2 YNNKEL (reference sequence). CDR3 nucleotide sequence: TGTGCCAGCAACCCGGGACAGGGGTTCAATGAGCAGTTCTTC. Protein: CASNPGQGFNEQFF.

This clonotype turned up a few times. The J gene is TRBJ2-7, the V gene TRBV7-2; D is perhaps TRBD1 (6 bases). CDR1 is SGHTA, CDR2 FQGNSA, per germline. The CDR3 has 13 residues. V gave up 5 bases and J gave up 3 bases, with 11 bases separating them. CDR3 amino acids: CASSPGHNYEQYF. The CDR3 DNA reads TGTGCCAGCAGCCCGGGACACAACTACGAGCAGTACTTC.

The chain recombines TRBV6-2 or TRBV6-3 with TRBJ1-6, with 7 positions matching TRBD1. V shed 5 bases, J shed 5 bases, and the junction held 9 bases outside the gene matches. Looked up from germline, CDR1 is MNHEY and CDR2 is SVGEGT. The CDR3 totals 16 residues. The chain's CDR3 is CASSDPGQLNNSPLHF. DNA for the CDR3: TGTGCCAGCAGTGACCCGGGACAGCTTAATAATTCACCCCTCCACTTT.

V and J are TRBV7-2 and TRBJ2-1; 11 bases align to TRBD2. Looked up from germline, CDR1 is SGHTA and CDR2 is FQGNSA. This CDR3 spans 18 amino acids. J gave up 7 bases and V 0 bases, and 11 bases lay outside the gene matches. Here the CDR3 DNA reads TGTGCCAGCAGCTTAGCGCTGCTCCTAGCGGGGGGTAAAAATGAGCAGTTCTTC. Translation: CASSLALLLAGGKNEQFF.

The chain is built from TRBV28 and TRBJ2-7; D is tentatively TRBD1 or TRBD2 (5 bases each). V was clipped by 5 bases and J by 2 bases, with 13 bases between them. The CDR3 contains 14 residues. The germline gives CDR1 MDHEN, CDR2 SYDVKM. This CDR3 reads CASSVPGPPYEQYF. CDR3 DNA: TGTGCCAGCAGTGTACCGGGGCCGCCCTACGAGCAGTACTTC. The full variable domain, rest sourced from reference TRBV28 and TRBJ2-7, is DVKVTQSSRYLVKRTGEKVFLECVQDMDHENMFWYRQDPGLGLRLIYFSYDVKMKEKGDIPEGYSVSREKKERFSLILESASTNQTSMYLCASSVPGPPYEQYFGPGTRLTVT.

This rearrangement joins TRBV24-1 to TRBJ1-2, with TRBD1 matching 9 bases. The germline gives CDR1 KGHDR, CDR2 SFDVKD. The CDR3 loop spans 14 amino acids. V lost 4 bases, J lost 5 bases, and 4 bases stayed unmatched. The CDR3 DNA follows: TGTGCCACCAGTGACCCGGGACAGGGATATGGCTACACCTTC. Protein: CATSDPGQGYGYTF.

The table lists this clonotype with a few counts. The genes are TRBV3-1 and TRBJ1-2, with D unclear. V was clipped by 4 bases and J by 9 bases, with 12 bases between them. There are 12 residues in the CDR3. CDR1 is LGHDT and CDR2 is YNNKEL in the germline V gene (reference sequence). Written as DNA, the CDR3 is TGTGCCAGCAGCCTCGGGCCGGGGAGCTACACCTTC. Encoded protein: CASSLGPGSYTF.

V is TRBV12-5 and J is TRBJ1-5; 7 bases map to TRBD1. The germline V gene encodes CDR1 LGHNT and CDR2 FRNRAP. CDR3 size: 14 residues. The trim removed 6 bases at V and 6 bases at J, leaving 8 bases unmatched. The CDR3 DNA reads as TGTGCTAGTGGGGACAGGATACGGGGTCAGCCCCAGCATTTT. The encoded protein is CASGDRIRGQPQHF.

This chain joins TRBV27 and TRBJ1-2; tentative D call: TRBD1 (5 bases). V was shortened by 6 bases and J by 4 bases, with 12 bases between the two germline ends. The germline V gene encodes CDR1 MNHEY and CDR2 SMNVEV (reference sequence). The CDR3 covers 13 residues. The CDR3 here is CASRQGVGYGYTF. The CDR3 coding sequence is TGTGCCAGCAGGCAGGGCGTGGGCTATGGCTACACCTTC.

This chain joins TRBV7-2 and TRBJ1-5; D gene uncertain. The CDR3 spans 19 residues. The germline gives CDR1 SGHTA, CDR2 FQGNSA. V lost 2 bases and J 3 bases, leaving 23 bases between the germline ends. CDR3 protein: CASSLIVGGRAFNNQPQHF. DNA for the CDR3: TGTGCCAGCAGCTTAATTGTTGGTGGACGGGCTTTTAACAATCAGCCCCAGCATTTT.

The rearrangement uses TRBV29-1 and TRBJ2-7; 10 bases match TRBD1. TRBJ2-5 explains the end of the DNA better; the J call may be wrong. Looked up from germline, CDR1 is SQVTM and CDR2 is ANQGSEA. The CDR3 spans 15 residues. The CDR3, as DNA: TGCAGCGTTGAGGAGGACAGGGGGAGGTCGGAGACCCAGTACTTC. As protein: CSVEEDRGRSETQYF.

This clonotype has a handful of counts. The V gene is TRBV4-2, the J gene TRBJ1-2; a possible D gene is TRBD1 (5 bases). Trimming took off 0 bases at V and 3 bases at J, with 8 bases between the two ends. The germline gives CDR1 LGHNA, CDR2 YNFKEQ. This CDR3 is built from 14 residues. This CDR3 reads CASSQERRDYGYTF. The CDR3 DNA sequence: TGTGCCAGCAGCCAAGAGCGCAGGGACTATGGCTACACCTTC.

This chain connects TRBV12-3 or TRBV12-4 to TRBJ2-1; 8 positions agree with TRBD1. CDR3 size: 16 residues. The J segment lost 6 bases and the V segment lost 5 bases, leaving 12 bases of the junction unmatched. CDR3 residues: CASSLYAGQDFNEQFF. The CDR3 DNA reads TGTGCCAGCAGTCTGTATGCGGGACAGGATTTCAATGAGCAGTTCTTC.

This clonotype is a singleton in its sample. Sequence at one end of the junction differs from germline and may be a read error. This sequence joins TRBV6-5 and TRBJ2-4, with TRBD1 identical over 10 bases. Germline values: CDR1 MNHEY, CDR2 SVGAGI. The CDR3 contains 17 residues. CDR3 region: CAGSYAGTGATKNIQYF. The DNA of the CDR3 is TGTGCCGGCAGTTACGCCGGGACAGGGGCGACCAAAAACATTCAGTACTTC.

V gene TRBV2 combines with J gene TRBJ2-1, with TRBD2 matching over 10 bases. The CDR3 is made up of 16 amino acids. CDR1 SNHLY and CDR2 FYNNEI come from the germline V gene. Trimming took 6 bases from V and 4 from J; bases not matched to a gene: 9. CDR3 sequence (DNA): TGTGCCAGCAGCGAAAATAGCGGGGGGCTATACAATGAGCAGTTCTTC. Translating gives CASSENSGGLYNEQFF. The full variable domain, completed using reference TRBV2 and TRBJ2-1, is EPEVTQTPSHQVTQMGQEVILRCVPISNHLYFYWYRQILGQKVEFLVSFYNNEISEKSEIFDDQFSVERPDGSNFTLKIRSTKLEDSAMYFCASSENSGGLYNEQFFGPGTRLTVL.

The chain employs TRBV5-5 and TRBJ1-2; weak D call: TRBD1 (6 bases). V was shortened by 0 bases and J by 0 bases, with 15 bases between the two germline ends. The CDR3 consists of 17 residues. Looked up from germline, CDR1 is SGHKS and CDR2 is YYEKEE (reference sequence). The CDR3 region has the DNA TGTGCCAGCAGCTTGGGCCCAGGGACATCAGCTAACTATGGCTACACCTTC. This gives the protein CASSLGPGTSANYGYTF. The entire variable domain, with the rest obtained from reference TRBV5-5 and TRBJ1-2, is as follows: DAGVTQSPTHLIKTRGQQVTLRCSPISGHKSVSWYQQVLGQGPQFIFQYYEKEERGRGNFPDRFSARQFPNYSSELNVNALLLGDSALYLCASSLGPGTSANYGYTFGSGTRLTVV.

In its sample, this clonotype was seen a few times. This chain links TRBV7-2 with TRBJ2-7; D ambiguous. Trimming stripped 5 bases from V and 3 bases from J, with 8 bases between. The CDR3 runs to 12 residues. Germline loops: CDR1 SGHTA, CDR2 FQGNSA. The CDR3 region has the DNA TGTGCCAGCAGCCCCTTGTACTACGAGCAGTACTTC. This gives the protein CASSPLYYEQYF.